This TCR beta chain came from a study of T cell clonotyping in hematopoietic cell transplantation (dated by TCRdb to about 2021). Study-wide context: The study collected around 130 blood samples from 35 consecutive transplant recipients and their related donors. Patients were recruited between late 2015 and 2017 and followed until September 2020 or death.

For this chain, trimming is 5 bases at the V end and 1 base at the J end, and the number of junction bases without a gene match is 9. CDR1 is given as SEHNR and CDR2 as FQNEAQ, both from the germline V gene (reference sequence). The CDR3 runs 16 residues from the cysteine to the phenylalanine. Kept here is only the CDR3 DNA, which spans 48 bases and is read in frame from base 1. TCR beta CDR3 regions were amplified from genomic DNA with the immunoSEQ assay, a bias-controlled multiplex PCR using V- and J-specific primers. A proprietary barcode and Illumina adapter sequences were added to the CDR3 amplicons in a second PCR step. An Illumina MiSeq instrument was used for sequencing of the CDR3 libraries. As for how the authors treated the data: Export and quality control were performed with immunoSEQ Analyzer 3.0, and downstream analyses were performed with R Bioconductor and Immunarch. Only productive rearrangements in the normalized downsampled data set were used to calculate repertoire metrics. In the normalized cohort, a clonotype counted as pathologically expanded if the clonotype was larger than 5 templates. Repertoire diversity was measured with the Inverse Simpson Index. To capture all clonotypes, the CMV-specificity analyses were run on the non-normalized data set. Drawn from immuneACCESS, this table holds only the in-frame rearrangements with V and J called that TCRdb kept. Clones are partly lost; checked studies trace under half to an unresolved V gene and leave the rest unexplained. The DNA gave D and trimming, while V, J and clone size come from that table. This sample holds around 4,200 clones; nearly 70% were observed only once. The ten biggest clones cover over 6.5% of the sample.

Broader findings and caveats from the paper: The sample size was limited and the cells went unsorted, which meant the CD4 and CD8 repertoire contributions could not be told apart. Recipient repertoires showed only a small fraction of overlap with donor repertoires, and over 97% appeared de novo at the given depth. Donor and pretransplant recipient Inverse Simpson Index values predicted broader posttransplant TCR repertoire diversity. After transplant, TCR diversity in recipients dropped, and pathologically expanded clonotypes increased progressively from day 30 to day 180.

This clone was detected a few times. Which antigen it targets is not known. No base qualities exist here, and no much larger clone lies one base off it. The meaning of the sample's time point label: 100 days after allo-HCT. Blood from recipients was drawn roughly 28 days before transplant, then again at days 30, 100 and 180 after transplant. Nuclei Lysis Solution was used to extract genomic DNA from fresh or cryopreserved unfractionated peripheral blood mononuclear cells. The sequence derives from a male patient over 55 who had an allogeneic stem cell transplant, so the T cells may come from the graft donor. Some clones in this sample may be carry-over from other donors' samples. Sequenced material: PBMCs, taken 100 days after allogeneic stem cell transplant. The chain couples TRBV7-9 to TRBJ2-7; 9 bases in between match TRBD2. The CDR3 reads CASSTLAGVVSYEQYF. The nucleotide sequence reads TGTGCCAGCAGCACCTTAGCGGGAGTGGTTTCCTACGAGCAGTACTTC.